The 27 T cell receptor beta chains below all came from one sample that was sequenced in a study of shared clonotypes between healthy human individuals. Profiled with immunoSEQ multiplex PCR; TCRdb holds only in-frame clones, not every one. The sample lists 450,000 to 650,000 clones, around 76% occurring once. Sequencing used PBMCs. The receptors come from a woman aged 40 to 49 in good health. Some clones in this sample may be carry-over from other donors' samples.

As regards this clone: A far larger clone is just one base off, so this is likely a read error. Other DNA sequences in this specimen translate into the identical CDR3. This chain joins TRBV30 and TRBJ2-5; D may be TRBD2 (5 bases). The CDR3 runs 13 residues. Germline CDR1 is GTSNPN and CDR2 is SVGIG (reference sequence). The CDR3 nucleotides are TGCGCCTGGAGTCACCGGGGCCAAGAGACCCAGTACTTC. As protein: CAWSHRGQETQYF.

The rearrangement links TRBV5-1 to TRBJ2-6; the D is unclear. This CDR3 spans 18 amino acids. The germline CDR1 and CDR2 sequences are SGHRS and YFSETQ. V gave up 1 base and J gave up 0 bases, with 14 bases separating them. Written as DNA, the CDR3 is TGCGCCAGCAGCTTGATATCAGGCCCGAGCTCTGGGGCCAACGTCCTGACTTTC. Translating it yields CASSLISGPSSGANVLTF.

The sample holds a few counts of this clone. A single base separates this from a much larger clone, so it may be a read error. This rearrangement joins TRBV13 to TRBJ2-3; D gene unclear. V lost 3 bases and J lost 0, with 1 base in between. This CDR3 has 12 amino acids. The V gene's germline CDR1 is PRHDT and CDR2 FYEKMQ (reference sequence). The CDR3 region is CASSFSTDTQYF. In DNA form, the CDR3 reads TGTGCCAGCAGCTTTAGCACAGATACGCAGTATTTT.

V gene TRBV7-3 combines with J gene TRBJ1-5; TRBD1 matches at 8 bases. V lost 3 bases and J lost 6; bases outside the gene matches: 7. The CDR3 totals 15 residues. The V gene's germline CDR1 is SGHTA and CDR2 FQGTGA. CDR3 DNA sequence: TGTGCCAGCAGCTTCAGCGGACAGGGCGGTCAGCCCCAGCATTTT. It yields the protein CASSFSGQGGQPQHF. Supplemented by reference TRBV7-3 and TRBJ1-5, the full variable domain reads GAGVSQTPSNKVTEKGKYVELRCDPISGHTALYWYRQSLGQGPEFLIYFQGTGAADDSGLPNDRFFAVRPEGSVSTLKIQRTERGDSAVYLCASSFSGQGGQPQHFGDGTRLSIL.

The chain recombines TRBV6-5 with TRBJ2-7; TRBD2 matches 12 bases. Trimming cost V 8 bases and J 7 bases; bases outside gene matches: 12. CDR3 length equals 15 residues. Germline V gene data show CDR1 as MNHEY and CDR2 as SVGAGI. The CDR3 coding sequence is TGTGCCAGCCAGCCCTCGCTAGCGGGAGGGCTAGAGCAGTACTTC. Its protein product is CASQPSLAGGLEQYF.

The chain joins TRBV5-4 to TRBJ2-3; possible D gene TRBD2, 5 bases. Germline CDR1 SGHNT, CDR2 YYREEE (reference sequence). CDR3 length: 16 residues. V was cut by 0 bases and J by 4 bases, with 15 bases left in between. This CDR3 reads CASSLAGRRSADTQYF. The CDR3 DNA sequence: TGTGCCAGCAGCTTGGCCGGACGGAGGTCGGCAGATACGCAGTATTTT.

This rearrangement joins TRBV7-6 to TRBJ2-5; TRBD2 agrees at 10 bases. From germline, CDR1 is SGHVS and CDR2 FNYEAQ. This CDR3 region has 17 residues. The V and J ends lost 4 bases and 5 bases, in that order; junction bases with no gene match: 13. CDR3 in DNA: TGTGCCAGCAGCTCTGAGGGGATAGCGGGAGGCAGGGAGACCCAGTACTTC. Its protein is CASSSEGIAGGRETQYF.

Comment on this clone: Different DNA sequences within this sample yield the same CDR3. The chain couples TRBV14 to TRBJ2-2; perhaps TRBD1 as D (5 bases). V lost 5 bases to trimming and J lost 1 base, with 8 bases between them. Germline lookup yields CDR1 SGHDN and CDR2 FVKESK. The CDR3 sequence is 14 residues long. This chain's CDR3 is CASSSRVNTGELFF. The CDR3 DNA is TGTGCCAGCAGCTCCAGGGTGAACACCGGGGAGCTGTTTTTT.

This clone showed up many times. The chain is built from TRBV4-1 and TRBJ1-1, with D unresolved. The CDR3 is 15 amino acids. With 4 bases removed from V and 1 base from J, the gap between germline ends came to 13 bases. The germline gives CDR1 MGHRA, CDR2 YSYEKL. The CDR3 reads CASSPPGRANTEAFF. The CDR3 DNA follows: TGCGCCAGCAGCCCCCCGGGGAGGGCGAACACTGAAGCTTTCTTT.

This clone was seen a handful of times. This rearrangement joins TRBV11-3 to TRBJ2-5; 9 bases map to TRBD1. Trimming cost V 3 bases and J 1 base; bases outside gene matches: 6. This CDR3 has 16 amino acids. Germline CDR1 SGHNT, CDR2 YENEEA. CDR3 loop: CASSLSGTGFQETQYF. As DNA, the CDR3 is TGTGCCAGCAGCTTGTCCGGGACAGGGTTCCAAGAGACCCAGTACTTC.

The genes are TRBV7-9 and TRBJ2-7; 8 bases match TRBD1. Per germline, CDR1 SEHNR and CDR2 FQNEAQ (reference sequence). Unmatched junction bases numbered 5, after V lost 1 base and J lost 3 bases. This CDR3 comprises 15 residues. The CDR3 DNA reads as TGTGCCAGCAGCTTAGGACAGGGGATTGACTACGAGCAGTACTTC. As protein: CASSLGQGIDYEQYF.

This clone was recorded only once. J is TRBJ2-7 and V is TRBV5-6; TRBD1 aligns across 9 bases. The V segment lost 2 bases and the J segment 3 bases; nucleotides outside the gene matches: 6. The CDR3 spans 15 residues. Per the germline V gene, CDR1 is SGHDT and CDR2 is YYEEEE. The CDR3 DNA sequence: TGTGCCAGCAGCTTTAGTGCGACAGGGGGCTACGAGCAGTACTTC. Translation: CASSFSATGGYEQYF. Filled out from reference TRBV5-6 and TRBJ2-7, the complete variable domain reads DAGVTQSPTHLIKTRGQQVTLRCSPKSGHDTVSWYQQALGQGPQFIFQYYEEEERQRGNFPDRFSGHQFPNYSSELNVNALLLGDSALYLCASSFSATGGYEQYFGPGTRLTVT.

The chain is built from TRBV7-8 and TRBJ2-2; 9 bases match TRBD2. V shed 6 bases, J shed 4 bases, and the junction held 15 bases outside the gene matches. CDR3 length: 18 residues. Germline CDR1 reads SGHVS; CDR2 reads FQNEAQ. The CDR3 DNA reads as TGTGCCAGCAGTTACTCTGGTCCTAGCGGGGACCCCACCGGGGAGCTGTTTTTT. It yields the protein CASSYSGPSGDPTGELFF.

The DNA of the CDR3 is TGCGCCAGCAGTGCGGGGCCTAGCGCGTTGTCCTATGAGCAGTTCTTC. It encodes CASSAGPSALSYEQFF. The chain joins TRBV10-2 to TRBJ2-1; D possibly corresponds to TRBD2 (6 bases). Germline loops: CDR1 WSHSY, CDR2 SAAADI. The V end was cut by 4 bases, the J end by 8 bases, with 21 bases between. The CDR3 runs to 16 residues.

As concerns this clone: This same CDR3 is encoded by further DNA sequences in the sample. The V and J genes are TRBV30 and TRBJ2-5, with D unclear. The CDR3 covers 13 residues. The V and J ends lost 0 bases and 1 base respectively, with 6 bases between them. Germline CDR1 is GTSNPN and CDR2 is SVGIG (reference sequence). The CDR3 DNA is TGTGCCTGGAGTGTCGGACCCCAAGAGACCCAGTACTTC. Its translation is CAWSVGPQETQYF.

The chain recombines TRBV7-6 with TRBJ2-5; TRBD1 agrees at 8 bases. The CDR3 spans 14 residues. Looked up from germline, CDR1 is SGHVS and CDR2 is FNYEAQ. The J segment lost 3 bases and the V segment lost 4 bases, leaving 4 bases of the junction unmatched. The CDR3 DNA reads as TGTGCCAGCAGCTACGGGACAGGAGAAGAGACCCAGTACTTC. Residues: CASSYGTGEETQYF.

The chain recombines TRBV5-1 with TRBJ1-1; D gene uncertain. The CDR3 totals 15 residues. Trimming stripped 2 bases from V and 1 base from J, with 12 bases between. The germline V gene has CDR1 SGHRS and CDR2 YFSETQ. In DNA, the CDR3 is TGCGCCAGCAGCTTCGGGCCGGCCCCGAACACTGAAGCTTTCTTT. Protein product: CASSFGPAPNTEAFF.

The chain is built from TRBV6-6 and TRBJ1-1; weak D call: TRBD1 (5 bases). This CDR3 contains 14 residues. The V end was cut by 4 bases, the J end by 6 bases, with 15 bases between. The germline CDR1 and CDR2 sequences are MNHNY and SVGAGI (reference sequence). CDR3 region: CASSSYLQGSEAFF. The CDR3 DNA sequence: TGTGCCAGCAGTTCCTATCTGCAGGGCTCTGAAGCTTTCTTT.

V usage is TRBV7-3 and J usage is TRBJ2-7; 8 nucleotides match TRBD1. V lost 0 bases, J lost 6 bases, and 7 bases stayed unmatched. Germline V lookup: CDR1 SGHTA, CDR2 FQGTGA. This CDR3 comprises 15 residues. This chain's CDR3 is CASSLTRTGLCEQYF. In DNA, the CDR3 is TGTGCCAGCAGCTTAACGAGGACAGGGCTCTGCGAGCAGTACTTC.

The chain carries TRBV7-9 and TRBJ2-7; TRBD2 aligns across 7 bases. V lost 5 bases, J lost 6 bases, and 4 bases stayed unmatched. Germline CDR1 SEHNR, CDR2 FQNEAQ (reference sequence). The CDR3 consists of 12 residues. The CDR3 bases are TGTGCCAGCAGCAAACAGCGGGGCGAGCAGTACTTC. Protein: CASSKQRGEQYF.

The genes are TRBV15 and TRBJ2-1, with TRBD2 matching over 9 bases. The CDR3 is 15 amino acids. Germline V gene sequence: CDR1 LNHNV, CDR2 YYDKDF (reference sequence). V shed 3 bases and J 4 bases; nucleotides not matched to a gene: 4. The CDR3 DNA reads TGTGCCACCAGCAGCAGTCTAGCGGGGTACAATGAGCAGTTCTTC. It is translated as CATSSSLAGYNEQFF.

J is TRBJ1-1 and V is TRBV6-5, with a tentative D call TRBD1 (5 bases). This CDR3 region has 12 residues. The ends were cut back, 6 bases at V and 6 bases at J, with 11 bases in the middle. Germline V CDR1 and CDR2: MNHEY, SVGAGI. This chain's CDR3 is CASRSGLSEAFF. CDR3 nucleotides: TGTGCCAGCAGATCGGGACTATCTGAAGCTTTCTTT.

The chain couples TRBV5-1 to TRBJ2-7, with D tentatively TRBD2 (6 bases). Trimming left V 0 bases short and J 4 bases short, with 17 bases between. This CDR3 comprises 16 residues. In germline, CDR1 is SGHRS, CDR2 YFSETQ. The CDR3 is CASSLDPKGGPYEQYF. CDR3 bases: TGCGCCAGCAGCTTGGATCCAAAGGGAGGACCTTACGAGCAGTACTTC.

The chain combines TRBV9 with TRBJ1-2; 8 positions match TRBD1. The CDR3 is made up of 14 amino acids. Trimming removed 10 bases from V and 3 bases from J; junction bases left unmatched: 11. Germline V gene data show CDR1 as SGDLS and CDR2 as YYNGEE. The CDR3 bases are TGTGCCGGAGCCCAGGGGGCGCATGACTATGGCTACACCTTC. The encoded protein is CAGAQGAHDYGYTF.

Concerning this clone itself: A far larger clone is just one base off, so this is likely a read error. V gene TRBV6-6 combines with J gene TRBJ1-5; D gene uncertain. Per the germline V gene, CDR1 is MNHNY and CDR2 is SVGAGI (reference sequence). V dropped 5 bases and J dropped 4 bases, with 9 bases sitting between them. This CDR3 contains 13 residues. This CDR3 reads CASSDLRNQPQHF. The CDR3 coding sequence is TGTGCCAGCAGTGATCTTAGAAATCAGCCCCAGCATTTT.

The CDR3 region is CASSQTGDSANYGYTF. CDR3 DNA sequence: TGTGCCAGCAGCCAGACAGGGGACTCAGCTAACTATGGCTACACCTTC. The rearrangement joins TRBV7-9 to TRBJ1-2, with TRBD1 matching 8 bases. From germline, CDR1 is SEHNR and CDR2 FQNEAQ (reference sequence). The CDR3 extends over 16 amino acids. V dropped 5 bases and J dropped 0; count of bases not matched to a gene: 8.

This chain connects TRBV7-2 to TRBJ2-1; 11 bases align to TRBD1. This CDR3 has 17 residues. V gave up 5 bases and J gave up 8 bases; unmatched junction bases: 14. Germline lookup yields CDR1 SGHTA and CDR2 FQGNSA. CDR3 protein: CASSQGSRDRGIDEQFF. The CDR3 DNA is TGTGCCAGCAGCCAAGGGTCCCGGGACAGGGGGATCGATGAGCAGTTCTTC. Using reference TRBV7-2 and TRBJ2-1 for the parts outside the CDR3, the full variable domain is GAGVSQSPSNKVTEKGKDVELRCDPISGHTALYWYRQSLGQGLEFLIYFQGNSAPDKSGLPSDRFSAERTGGSVSTLTIQRTQQEDSAVYLCASSQGSRDRGIDEQFFGPGTRLTVL.